The clone carrying this TCR beta chain was found a few times. Its antigen remains unidentified. The CDR3 runs to 15 residues. The V and J ends lost 3 bases and 6 bases, in that order; junction bases with no gene match: 8. CDR1 is KGHDR, CDR2 SFDVKD, per germline. Indicated time point: persistent/refractory GD, antithyroid drugs over 5 years with positive TRAb. Extracted RNA from PBMCs served as the source of the TCR library. The patient group derived from an endocrinology department in Xi'an, China. The data derive from a study of regulatory T cells in long-lasting Graves disease. Study-wide context: It was over 5 years of antithyroid drugs, with positive TSH receptor antibodies, that meant persistent Graves' disease. Findings of the study overall: Favoring TRBV28, TRBJ1-2 and TRBJ2-5 was a feature seen in persistent disease.

Researchers made TCR beta libraries by using iRepertoire HTBI primers and running Arm-PCR on CDR3 regions. TCRdb called the multiplex PCR reads again in MiXCR, with one record for every CDR3 protein. In the table there are some 370,000 distinct CDR3 sequences, roughly 20% of which are singletons. The sequence came from a woman in her 40s with Graves disease. This sample comprised peripheral blood mononuclear cells (PBMCs), obtained when the disease was refractory, from a patient treated with antithyroid drugs. The chain has TRBV24-1 and TRBJ2-7, with 9 nucleotides matching TRBD2. CDR3 nucleotide sequence: TGTGCCACCAGTGATCGGGCTAGCGGGACATCCGAGCAGTACTTC. Its protein product is CATSDRASGTSEQYF.